These 7 T cell receptor beta chains came from one sample sequenced in a study of vaccination and CD4 T cells after COVID-19. An Oncomine TCR Beta short-read assay was used to sequence the DNA from cultured CD4+ T cells. TCRdb processed the PCR reads anew with MiXCR; each CDR3 protein has one entry. Among about 19,000 distinct CDR3 sequences, about 61% were seen once, and the ten largest hold roughly 7.3%. Their target antigens are unknown. Treatment of the sample: approximately nine-day PBMC culture with coronavirus spike peptide pools or control peptides (ViraFEST assay). Material: CD4+ T cells from blood, cultured in vitro. The origin of the receptors is a human donor who had recovered from COVID-19.

Here the CDR3 DNA reads TGTGCCAGTAGTTCTAGCGCCCAGACCGGAGAGACCCAGTACTTC. Its protein product is CASSSSAQTGETQYF. The chain recombines TRBV19 with TRBJ2-5; D may be TRBD2 (6 bases). The CDR3 runs 15 residues. V was pared by 5 bases and J by 4 bases, with 17 bases between. The germline V gene encodes CDR1 LNHDA and CDR2 SQIVND (reference sequence).

This rearrangement joins TRBV6-1 to TRBJ1-1; 8 positions agree with TRBD1. Losses at the gene ends were 6 bases for V and 4 bases for J; bases not matched to a gene: 7. CDR3 length: 14 amino acids. Germline assignment: CDR1 MNHNS and CDR2 SASEGT. The CDR3 loop reads CASRRDRTGTEAFF. CDR3 coding DNA: TGTGCCAGCAGGAGGGACAGGACCGGCACTGAAGCTTTCTTT.

This chain links TRBV10-1 with TRBJ1-1, with D hard to call. Looked up from germline, CDR1 is WNHNN and CDR2 is SYGVQD (reference sequence). V lost 3 bases, J lost 4 bases, and 9 bases lay in between. The CDR3 loop spans 13 amino acids. In DNA form, the CDR3 reads TGCGCCAGCAGTGACCCTTGGGGCACTGAAGCTTTCTTT. This translates into CASSDPWGTEAFF.

This clonotype was counted once. V and J are TRBV20-1 and TRBJ1-5, with D possibly matching TRBD1 (5 bases). CDR3 length equals 15 residues. The V and J ends lost 6 bases and 2 bases respectively, with 17 bases between them. Germline CDR1 and CDR2: DFQATT and SNEGSKA (reference sequence). DNA for the CDR3: TGCAGTGCCCGGGGTGGGACGAATCGCAATCAGCCCCAGCATTTT. Amino acid sequence: CSARGGTNRNQPQHF.

The rearrangement uses TRBV28 and TRBJ2-1; D could derive from TRBD1 or TRBD2 (6 bases each). The CDR3 is made up of 14 amino acids. V shed 3 bases and J shed 4 bases, with 10 bases lying between them. Germline-derived CDR1 and CDR2 are MDHEN and SYDVKM. The CDR3 coding sequence is TGTGCCAGCAGTTTCGGGGGCGGGTACAATGAGCAGTTCTTC. It codes for CASSFGGGYNEQFF.

The V call is TRBV5-1, the J call TRBJ2-3; the match to TRBD1 covers 9 bases. The V segment lost 5 bases and the J segment 2 bases; nucleotides outside the gene matches: 9. This CDR3 has 16 amino acids. In germline, CDR1 is SGHRS, CDR2 YFSETQ. CDR3 DNA sequence: TGCGCCAGCAGTTTCTCCACAGGGGGCCTCACAGATACGCAGTATTTT. It yields the protein CASSFSTGGLTDTQYF. Drawing the rest from reference TRBV5-1 and TRBJ2-3, the complete variable domain is KAGVTQTPRYLIKTRGQQVTLSCSPISGHRSVSWYQQTPGQGLQFLFEYFSETQRNKGNFPGRFSGRQFSNSRSEMNVSTLELGDSALYLCASSFSTGGLTDTQYFGPGTRLTVL.

The genes are TRBV6-1 and TRBJ1-2; TRBD1 is a possible D gene (6 bases). This CDR3 comprises 13 residues. CDR1 is MNHNS, CDR2 SASEGT, per germline. V lost 8 bases and J 2 bases, leaving 12 bases between the germline ends. The CDR3: CASSPTGNYGYTF. The CDR3 DNA reads TGTGCCAGCTCCCCGACAGGCAACTATGGCTACACCTTC.